The rows below give T cell receptor beta chains drawn from one sample of a study of cytomegalovirus exposure and HLA in healthy donors. The data were produced by immunoSEQ multiplex PCR, yet TCRdb's version contains in-frame clones alone and is incomplete. In total, the table holds fewer than 150,000 clones. The sample was PBMCs. Every receptor here comes from a woman aged 55-69 years in good health and CMV-seronegative. Both conserved end residues are part of each CDR3. A D gene is named only where the DNA matches it firmly.

d_call,v_call,j_call,cdr3_aa,cdr3_nt
NA,TRBV7-9,TRBJ1-1,CASSPQQGGTEAFF,TGTGCCAGCAGCCCCCAGCAGGGAGGGACTGAAGCTTTCTTT
NA,TRBV27,TRBJ2-1,CASTPSGSYNEQFF,TGTGCCAGCACCCCGTCGGGCTCCTACAATGAGCAGTTCTTC
TRBD1,TRBV7-8,TRBJ2-7,CASRADRGNYEQYF,TGTGCCAGCAGGGCAGACAGGGGTAACTACGAGCAGTACTTC
TRBD1,TRBV10-3,TRBJ1-6,CAISPGTDNSPLHF,TGTGCCATCAGTCCCGGGACAGATAATTCACCCCTCCACTTT
TRBD1,TRBV28,TRBJ2-4,CASSPFGQGLLAKNIQYF,TGTGCCAGCAGTCCATTTGGACAGGGCCTACTAGCCAAAAACATTCAGTACTTC
TRBD2,TRBV7-6,TRBJ2-1,CASSLGLAGDNEQFF,TGTGCCAGCAGCTTAGGTCTAGCGGGAGACAATGAGCAGTTCTTC
TRBD1,TRBV19,TRBJ2-1,CASSAGTGDYNEQFF,TGTGCCAGTAGCGCCGGGACAGGGGATTACAATGAGCAGTTCTTC
NA,TRBV2,TRBJ2-7,CASRRVDFYEQYF,TGTGCCAGCAGGAGGGTGGATTTCTACGAGCAGTACTTC
NA,TRBV7-9,TRBJ1-6,CASRPDSLHSPLHF,TGTGCCAGCAGACCTGACAGTCTCCATTCACCCCTCCACTTT
NA,TRBV6-4,TRBJ1-4,CAGPTEYEKLFF,TGTGCCGGGCCGACAGAGTACGAAAAACTGTTTTTT
TRBD2,TRBV7-3,TRBJ2-5,CASSRGLAVGETQYF,TGTGCCAGCAGCAGGGGACTAGCGGTCGGGGAGACCCAGTACTTC
NA,TRBV7-2,TRBJ2-5,CASSQASGNSLVYF,TGTGCCAGCAGTCAAGCCTCCGGTAACTCACTCGTGTACTTC
NA,TRBV18,TRBJ2-7,CASSPASEQYF,TGTGCCAGCTCACCAGCGTCCGAGCAGTACTTC
TRBD1,TRBV7-9,TRBJ1-2,CASSLSWTGGGYTF,TGTGCCAGCAGCTTAAGTTGGACAGGGGGTGGCTACACCTTC
NA,TRBV6-5,TRBJ2-1,CASSYSGGVMVGEQFF,TGTGCCAGCAGTTACTCGGGGGGAGTGATGGTCGGTGAGCAGTTCTTC
NA,TRBV27,TRBJ2-3,CASSLSQVMGPSFTDTQYF,TGTGCCAGCAGTTTATCACAGGTCATGGGTCCCTCCTTCACAGATACGCAGTATTTT
TRBD1,TRBV4-1,TRBJ2-1,CASRYLGQGVNEQFF,TGCGCCAGCAGATATTTAGGACAGGGGGTTAATGAGCAGTTCTTC
NA,TRBV6-5,TRBJ1-2,CASSSPGRRYGYTF,TGTGCCAGCAGCAGCCCAGGGAGGCGCTATGGCTACACCTTC
NA,TRBV5-4,TRBJ2-3,CASSLVGTDTQYF,TGTGCCAGCAGCTTGGTCGGCACAGATACGCAGTATTTT
NA,TRBV9,TRBJ1-1,CASSVGPGEAFF,TGTGCCAGCAGCGTAGGTCCCGGTGAAGCTTTCTTT
TRBD2,TRBV2,TRBJ2-5,CASSTGTSREETQYF,TGTGCCAGCAGTACCGGGACTAGTAGGGAAGAGACCCAGTACTTC
TRBD1,TRBV11-3,TRBJ2-2,CASSLGQGAGELFF,TGTGCCAGCAGCTTAGGACAGGGGGCCGGGGAGCTGTTTTTT
NA,TRBV6-4,TRBJ2-1,CASSDGPQFRSRENNEQFF,TGTGCCAGCAGTGACGGCCCCCAGTTTCGGTCTAGAGAGAACAATGAGCAGTTCTTC
TRBD1,TRBV9,TRBJ1-5,CASSVGQGGQPQHF,TGTGCCAGCAGCGTTGGACAGGGAGGGCAGCCCCAGCATTTT
TRBD1,TRBV5-1,TRBJ2-3,CASSRDSPSGDTQYF,TGCGCCAGCAGCCGGGACAGCCCCTCGGGTGATACGCAGTATTTT
TRBD1,TRBV5-4,TRBJ1-6,CASSYRDSLPGSPLHF,TGTGCCAGCAGCTACCGGGACAGCCTCCCCGGATCACCCCTCCACTTT
TRBD1,TRBV19,TRBJ1-5,CASRALDRGRSVGNQPQHF,TGTGCCAGTAGAGCCTTGGACAGGGGGCGAAGTGTAGGCAATCAGCCCCAGCATTTT
NA,TRBV6-5,TRBJ1-4,CASSQSGQINEKLFF,TGTGCCAGCAGCCAGTCGGGACAAATTAATGAAAAACTGTTTTTT
NA,TRBV7-9,TRBJ1-1,CASSLDLAMNTEAFF,TGTGCCAGCAGCTTAGATCTAGCCATGAACACTGAAGCTTTCTTT
NA,TRBV10-2,TRBJ1-5,CASSEWKSGVQPQHF,TGCGCCAGCAGTGAGTGGAAGTCAGGGGTGCAGCCCCAGCATTTT
NA,TRBV5-4,TRBJ1-5,CASSLNGAVDSNQPQHF,TGTGCCAGCAGCTTGAATGGGGCTGTAGATAGCAATCAGCCCCAGCATTTT
NA,TRBV20-1,TRBJ2-1,CSAREDDEQFF,TGCAGTGCTAGGGAGGACGATGAGCAGTTCTTC
TRBD2,TRBV28,TRBJ2-1,CASSKGLAGGLTYNEQFF,TGTGCCAGCAGCAAGGGACTAGCGGGGGGACTTACCTACAATGAGCAGTTCTTC
TRBD1,TRBV28,TRBJ1-6,CASSFGTGGISPLHF,TGTGCCAGCAGTTTTGGGACAGGGGGCATCTCACCCCTCCACTTT
NA,TRBV19,TRBJ1-5,CASIGQNSNQPQHF,TGTGCCAGCATCGGACAGAATAGCAATCAGCCCCAGCATTTT
TRBD1,TRBV19,TRBJ1-5,CASSIGQGKQPQHF,TGTGCCAGTAGTATTGGACAGGGGAAACAGCCCCAGCATTTT
TRBD2,TRBV7-9,TRBJ2-7,CASTDLTSGMLEQYF,TGTGCCAGCACCGACTTGACTAGCGGGATGCTCGAGCAGTACTTC
NA,TRBV11-2,TRBJ2-7,CASSLENQPGYEQYF,TGTGCCAGCAGCTTAGAGAACCAACCGGGGTACGAGCAGTACTTC
NA,TRBV2,TRBJ2-1,CASSDPGTYNEQFF,TGTGCCAGCAGTGATCCGGGAACCTACAATGAGCAGTTCTTC
NA,TRBV15,TRBJ2-7,CATSTGQGYEQYF,TGTGCCACCAGTACAGGGCAGGGCTACGAGCAGTACTTC
TRBD1,TRBV27,TRBJ2-3,CASGPDRGSTDTQYF,TGTGCCAGCGGACCTGACAGGGGAAGCACAGATACGCAGTATTTT
NA,TRBV27,TRBJ1-1,CASSFPGSTEAFF,TGTGCCAGCAGTTTCCCCGGGAGCACTGAAGCTTTCTTT
NA,TRBV28,TRBJ1-5,CASSPLGGPTFSNQPQHF,TGTGCCAGCAGTCCTTTAGGAGGACCGACCTTCAGCAATCAGCCCCAGCATTTT
NA,TRBV6-1,TRBJ1-4,CASSYPGVSNEKLFF,TGTGCCAGCAGCTACCCAGGGGTATCTAATGAAAAACTGTTTTTT
TRBD2,TRBV4-1,TRBJ2-7,CASGQGRLAGSEQYF,TGCGCCAGCGGTCAAGGCAGACTAGCGGGGAGCGAGCAGTACTTC
NA,TRBV9,TRBJ1-3,CASSPDPWQGGRNTIYF,TGTGCCAGCAGCCCCGACCCATGGCAGGGAGGTCGTAACACCATATATTTT
NA,TRBV5-4,TRBJ1-4,CASSPGRGNEKLFF,TGTGCCAGCAGCCCGGGTAGGGGGAATGAAAAACTGTTTTTT
NA,TRBV7-2,TRBJ1-2,CASSSLTDRISNYGYTF,TGTGCCAGCAGCTCTCTAACCGACAGGATTTCTAACTATGGCTACACCTTC
NA,TRBV4-1,TRBJ2-7,CASSHFGRDYEQYF,TGCGCCAGCAGCCACTTTGGCAGGGACTACGAGCAGTACTTC
NA,TRBV5-4,TRBJ2-6,CASSLAVGANVLTF,TGTGCCAGCAGCTTGGCAGTTGGGGCCAACGTCCTGACTTTC
NA,TRBV28,TRBJ2-1,CASSLLPVRVLFAEQFF,TGTGCCAGCAGTTTACTCCCGGTCCGCGTGCTTTTTGCTGAGCAGTTCTTC